This T cell receptor (beta chain) derives from a study of cytomegalovirus exposure and HLA in healthy donors (dated by TCRdb to 2017 to 2019). About the full investigation: A later analysis indicated that the roughly 120 validation repertoires were generated on the platform also employed for the 666 repertoires of the first cohort. The study was designed to test whether signatures of past pathogen exposure could be identified by cataloging public T cell receptors. Along with the approximately 700-subject first cohort, a separate validation cohort of more than 90 different subjects was used. High-throughput TCR immunosequencing, statistical association of individual TCRs with disease status, and machine learning were combined to predict cytomegalovirus infection status. The full study reports these points: The study listed approximately 150 TCR beta chains as associated with cytomegalovirus. In vitro tests confirmed that a few of the cytomegalovirus-associated TCR beta chains recognize cytomegalovirus antigens. Most TCR sequences were seen in very few donors, while some public TCRs were found in many individuals. In both the original and validation cohorts, the classifier was reported to diagnose cytomegalovirus status with high specificity and sensitivity. According to the authors, the approach could potentially be generalized to other disease states and immunological phenotypes. A later analysis lacked HLA typing for the validation cohort, so it scored co-occurrence in that cohort across all 120 or so repertoires. Of the cluster scores, roughly 93% were above 0 in a later analysis, which found that TCRs clustered in the first cohort also tended to co-occur in the roughly 130 validation repertoires.

There are 17 amino acids in the CDR3, from cysteine to phenylalanine inclusive. Kept here is only the CDR3 DNA, which spans 51 bases and is read in frame from base 1. Trimming removed 0 bases from V and 2 bases from J, leaving 19 bases between the germline ends. CDR1 GTSNPN and CDR2 SVGIG were looked up in the germline V gene (reference sequence). The donors were included in the validation cohort of some 120 subjects, a group kept apart from the approximately 650-subject first cohort. Turning to this clone: Its target antigen remains unknown. Nothing much larger sits one base from this clone, and base qualities are not available.

The protocol used for the library was the immunoSEQ multiplex PCR assay. As for the original processing: A statistical classification framework was built for diagnosing cytomegalovirus status from the catalog of TCR beta chain sequences. TCRdb took this table from immuneACCESS and kept in-frame rearrangements with V and J called. Such tables lack part of the clones; where checked against another copy, unresolved V genes explain under half of the gap, and the rest is unexplained. That table gives V, J and clone size, and the DNA gave D and trimming. The sample table contains some 70,000 clones; only one count was recorded for approximately 97% of them. The ten largest clones add up to 2% to 2.5% of the sample.

Specimen: PBMCs. The sequence joins TRBV30 to TRBJ2-5; a tentative D match to TRBD2 spans 7 bases. This TCR derives from a young man in good health and CMV-seronegative. The nucleotide sequence reads as follows: TGTGCCTGGAGTGTCCCAAGGGGGAGGGAGGGACAAGAGACCCAGTACTTC. This gives the protein CAWSVPRGREGQETQYF.